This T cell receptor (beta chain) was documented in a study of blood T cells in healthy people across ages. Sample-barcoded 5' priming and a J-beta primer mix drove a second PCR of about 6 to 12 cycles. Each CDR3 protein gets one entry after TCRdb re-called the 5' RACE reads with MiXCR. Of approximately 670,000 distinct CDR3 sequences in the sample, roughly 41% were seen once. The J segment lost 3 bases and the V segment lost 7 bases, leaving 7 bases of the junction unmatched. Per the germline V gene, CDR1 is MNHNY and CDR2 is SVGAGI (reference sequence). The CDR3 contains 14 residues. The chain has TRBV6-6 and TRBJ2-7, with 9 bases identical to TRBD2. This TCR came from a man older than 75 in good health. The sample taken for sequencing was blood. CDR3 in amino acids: CASMGGRAYYEQYF. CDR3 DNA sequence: TGTGCCAGCATGGGCGGGAGGGCCTACTACGAGCAGTACTTC.